Listed below are T cell receptor beta chains from one sample, sequenced in a study of T-cell reconstitution after alpha-beta-depleted transplantation in children. TCRdb ran MiXCR on the PCR reads and lists one entry per CDR3 protein. The sample gives some 350,000 distinct CDR3 sequences, 15% to 20% of which show up once; roughly 40% is in the top ten. The specimen comprised PBMCs, mostly from graft donor cells, sampled 360 days after TCRalphabeta/CD19-depleted stem cell transplant. These TCRs come from a male patient between 2 and 10 years old who had a stem cell transplant for acute lymphoblastic leukemia, so the T cells may come from the graft donor. Each CDR3 is given with its conserved first and last residue. The D gene is left open where the match is weak. Size is omitted from some rows. Given values are once, few, many or a class for expanded clones.

TRBJ2-7,few,TRBV20-1,.,TGCAGTGCTGGGGTGGCCCGCTACGAGCAGTACTTC,CSAGVARYEQYF
TRBJ2-7,.,TRBV7-9,TRBD2,TGTGCCAGCAGCTTAGCCGGGACTAGGATTACGGACGAGCAGTACTTC,CASSLAGTRITDEQYF
TRBJ2-7,few,TRBV10-3,.,TGTGCCATCAGGGCCAGGGAGGACGAGCAGTACTTC,CAIRAREDEQYF
TRBJ2-3,.,TRBV14,.,TGTGCCAGCAGCCAAGATGAGACGGGGATCTACTACACAGATACGCAGTATTTT,CASSQDETGIYYTDTQYF
TRBJ1-3,.,TRBV4-2,.,TGTGCCAGCAGCCAAGACGCAGGACGCCTCTCTGGAAACACCATATATTTT,CASSQDAGRLSGNTIYF
TRBJ2-5,many,TRBV28,.,TGTGCCAGCAGTTTTGTGAACTACAGGGAGAAAGAGACCCAGTACTTC,CASSFVNYREKETQYF
TRBJ2-7,.,TRBV11-2,.,TGTGCCAGCCGACGACGGGCTTCGGCCGAGCAGTACTTC,CASRRRASAEQYF
TRBJ2-1,many,TRBV7-9,.,TGTGCCAGCAGCTCTATCGGGAATTACAATGAGCAGTTCTTC,CASSSIGNYNEQFF
TRBJ2-5,few,TRBV9,.,TGTGCCAGCAGCCCCGCGGCAGGCCCATACCAAGAGACCCAGTACTTC,CASSPAAGPYQETQYF
TRBJ2-1,few,TRBV9,.,TGTGCCAGCAGCGTACCCCAGCGGGCCTCCTACAATGAGCAGTTCTTC,CASSVPQRASYNEQFF
TRBJ2-3,few,TRBV5-1,.,TGCGCCAGCAGTCTGGACACCGGCACAGATACGCAGTATTTT,CASSLDTGTDTQYF
TRBJ2-7,few,TRBV18,.,TGTGCCAGCTCACTGCCCCGGGGCCCTCCCTACGAGCAGTACTTC,CASSLPRGPPYEQYF
TRBJ2-2,.,TRBV27,TRBD2,TGTGCCAGAAAGGGGGGACTAGCGGGATACACCGGGGAGCTGTTTTTT,CARKGGLAGYTGELFF
TRBJ1-5,.,TRBV4-1,.,TGCGCCAGCAGCCTCGGTCTGAGGGGTTTTAGCAATCAGCCCCAGCATTTT,CASSLGLRGFSNQPQHF
TRBJ2-5,few,TRBV5-1,TRBD2,TGCGCCAGCAGCTCCGGGACTAGCGGGTATCGAGAGACCCAGTACTTC,CASSSGTSGYRETQYF
TRBJ1-5,few,TRBV12-3/TRBV12-4,.,TGTGCCAGCAGTCGAATCCCTCGTGGCCCGAATCAGCCCCAGCATTTT,CASSRIPRGPNQPQHF
TRBJ2-7,few,TRBV3-1,.,TGTGCCAGCAGCCCTCGTGAGAGGGACTACGAGCAGTACTTC,CASSPRERDYEQYF
TRBJ2-2,many,TRBV20-1,.,TGCAGTGCTCAAGGGGTTTGGGCCGGGGAGCTGTTTTTT,CSAQGVWAGELFF
TRBJ2-1,many,TRBV28,TRBD2,TGTGCCAGCAGTTCTAGCGGGAGGGTAAATGAGCAGTTCTTC,CASSSSGRVNEQFF
TRBJ1-5,.,TRBV2,.,TGTGCCAGCAGCCCCACGACGGTTTGGCAGCCCCAGCATTTT,CASSPTTVWQPQHF
TRBJ2-5,many,TRBV6-6,.,TGTGCCAGCAGTTACCGGGAGACCCAGTACTTC,CASSYRETQYF
TRBJ2-6,few,TRBV11-1,TRBD1,TGTGCCAGCAGCTTAGGAGGACAGGGGGCGTTTGGGGCCAACGTCCTGACTTTC,CASSLGGQGAFGANVLTF
TRBJ2-5,.,TRBV28,.,TGTGCCAGCAGTTGGGCTTGGGCGTCCCAACAAGAGACCCAGTACTTC,CASSWAWASQQETQYF
TRBJ2-1,.,TRBV10-3,.,TGTGCCATCAGACCGACCGGAGGCGCAGAGTACAATGAGCAGTTCTTC,CAIRPTGGAEYNEQFF
TRBJ2-2,many,TRBV14,.,TGTGCCAGCAGCCAAGCGAGGTGGCGGGAGCTGTTTTTT,CASSQARWRELFF
TRBJ2-5,.,TRBV15,TRBD1,TGTGCCACCAGCACGGGACAGCTTCAAGAGACCCAGTACTTC,CATSTGQLQETQYF
TRBJ2-7,.,TRBV4-2,.,TGTGCCAGCAGCCAAGGAGGACTCGGGAAAAAAGGTTACGAGCAGTACTTC,CASSQGGLGKKGYEQYF
TRBJ2-1,many,TRBV29-1,.,TGCAGCGTTCAAGGGGGGGGCTCCTACAATGAGCAGTTCTTC,CSVQGGGSYNEQFF
TRBJ2-7,.,TRBV10-3,TRBD1,TGTGCCATCAGTGTAGGGGGCAAACCTGGTGAGCAGTACTTC,CAISVGGKPGEQYF
TRBJ1-5,.,TRBV6-2/TRBV6-3,.,TGTGCCAGCAGGAACGACAGAACCAATCAGCCCCAGCATTTT,CASRNDRTNQPQHF
TRBJ2-2,few,TRBV10-3,.,TGTGCCATCCTTGCAGACACGAACACCGGGGAGCTGTTTTTT,CAILADTNTGELFF
TRBJ1-2,.,TRBV20-1,.,TGCAGTGCCCGAAAGAGGGCCGACCACTATGGCTACACCTTC,CSARKRADHYGYTF
TRBJ2-5,few,TRBV12-3/TRBV12-4,TRBD2,TGTGCCACCCATTCGTCCCTAACCGGGGGGGAGACCCAGTACTTC,CATHSSLTGGETQYF
TRBJ2-3,.,TRBV20-1,.,TGCAGTGCTGGGGGGGCGCCTAGCGCTAGCACAGATACGCAGTATTTT,CSAGGAPSASTDTQYF
TRBJ2-1,few,TRBV10-3,.,TGTGCCATCAGTGAGAACGGAGGCTACTACAATGAGCAGTTCTTC,CAISENGGYYNEQFF
TRBJ2-7,.,TRBV4-1,.,TGCGCCAGCAGCCCCCGGCGAGCGGATACCTACGAGCAGTACTTC,CASSPRRADTYEQYF
TRBJ1-5,.,TRBV30,.,TGTGCCTGGTCTAGGGATAGCAATCAGCCCCAGCATTTT,CAWSRDSNQPQHF
TRBJ2-1,few,TRBV9,TRBD1,TGTGCCAGCAGCGGCGGGGACAGGGGATCCTACAATGAGCAGTTCTTC,CASSGGDRGSYNEQFF
TRBJ2-5,few,TRBV3-1,TRBD2,TGTGCCAGCAGCCCGATGACTAGCGGGAGAACGGAGACCCAGTACTTC,CASSPMTSGRTETQYF
TRBJ2-7,few,TRBV6-2/TRBV6-3,TRBD2,TGTGCCAGCAGTTACACGTCGACTAGCGGATTAGACTACGAGCAGTACTTC,CASSYTSTSGLDYEQYF
TRBJ2-7,few,TRBV27,.,TGTGCCAGCAGCCCCCCGGGACTCCCGTTTGACGAGCAGTACTTC,CASSPPGLPFDEQYF
TRBJ2-1,.,TRBV4-2,TRBD2,TGTGCCAGCAGCCTATCCCCCCAGACTAGCGGGGTTCGGAACAATGAGCAGTTCTTC,CASSLSPQTSGVRNNEQFF
TRBJ2-3,few,TRBV30,.,TGTGCCTGGAGTCCAAGCTCTAGCACAGATACGCAGTATTTT,CAWSPSSSTDTQYF
TRBJ2-1,.,TRBV4-3,.,TGCGCCAGCAGCCAAGATCTTCTAGTGCCCTACAATGAGCAGTTCTTC,CASSQDLLVPYNEQFF
TRBJ2-4,few,TRBV20-1,TRBD2,TGCAGTGCCACTAGCGGCCCCGAGAAAAACATTCAGTACTTC,CSATSGPEKNIQYF
TRBJ2-6,.,TRBV7-3,.,TGTGCCAGCAGCTTAGGGAGATTCTCTGGGGCCAACGTCCTGACTTTC,CASSLGRFSGANVLTF